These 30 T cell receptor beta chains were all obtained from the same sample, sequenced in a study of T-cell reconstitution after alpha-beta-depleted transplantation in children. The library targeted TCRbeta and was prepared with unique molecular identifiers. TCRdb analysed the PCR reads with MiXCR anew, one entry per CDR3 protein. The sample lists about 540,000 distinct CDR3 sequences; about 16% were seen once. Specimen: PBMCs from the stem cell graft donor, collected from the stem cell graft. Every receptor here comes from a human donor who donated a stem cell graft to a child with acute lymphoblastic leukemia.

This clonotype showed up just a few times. The CDR3 DNA reads TGTGCCAGCAGTCCCGCCGGGACAGGGGTTTTTAGCGGCGGGGAGCTGTTTTTT. Translating it yields CASSPAGTGVFSGGELFF. This chain uses TRBV12-3 or TRBV12-4 with TRBJ2-2; 10 nucleotides match TRBD1. This CDR3 is 18 amino acids long. V was clipped by 5 bases and J by 7 bases; unmatched bases: 16.

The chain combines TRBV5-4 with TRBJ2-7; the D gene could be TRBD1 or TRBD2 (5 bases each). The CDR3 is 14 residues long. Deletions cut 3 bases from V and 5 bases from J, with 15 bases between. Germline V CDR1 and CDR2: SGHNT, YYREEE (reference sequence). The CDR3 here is CASSWGDSEDEQYF. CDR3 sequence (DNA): TGTGCCAGCAGCTGGGGAGACAGCGAGGACGAGCAGTACTTC.

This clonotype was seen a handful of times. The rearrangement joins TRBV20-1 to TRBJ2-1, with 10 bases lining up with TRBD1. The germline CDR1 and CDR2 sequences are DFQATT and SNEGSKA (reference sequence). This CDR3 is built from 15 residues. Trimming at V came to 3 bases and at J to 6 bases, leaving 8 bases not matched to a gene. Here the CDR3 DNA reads TGCAGTGCTAGGGACACCGGGACAGGGGTCAATGAGCAGTTCTTC. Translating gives CSARDTGTGVNEQFF.

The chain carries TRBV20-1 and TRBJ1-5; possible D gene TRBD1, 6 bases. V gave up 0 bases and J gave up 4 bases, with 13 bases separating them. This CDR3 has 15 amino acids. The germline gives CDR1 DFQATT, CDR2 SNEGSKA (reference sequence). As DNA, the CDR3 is TGCAGTGCTAGAGAGGTAGGACAGTTGAATCAGCCCCAGCATTTT. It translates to CSAREVGQLNQPQHF.

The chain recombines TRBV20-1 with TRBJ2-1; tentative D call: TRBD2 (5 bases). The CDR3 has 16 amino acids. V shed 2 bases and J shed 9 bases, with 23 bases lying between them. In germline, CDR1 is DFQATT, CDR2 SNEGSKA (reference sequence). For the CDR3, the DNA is TGCAGTGCTAGACCGCCCCGAAGCGGTTTAAGTGTTGAGCAGTTCTTC. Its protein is CSARPPRSGLSVEQFF.

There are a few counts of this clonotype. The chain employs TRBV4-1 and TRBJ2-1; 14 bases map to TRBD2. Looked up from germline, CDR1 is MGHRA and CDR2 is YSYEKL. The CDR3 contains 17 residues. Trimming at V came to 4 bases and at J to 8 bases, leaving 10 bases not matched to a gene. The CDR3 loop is CASSPGGTSGSEDEQFF. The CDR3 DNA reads TGCGCCAGCAGCCCCGGGGGGACTAGCGGGAGTGAGGATGAGCAGTTCTTC.

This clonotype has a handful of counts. The DNA of the CDR3 is TGTGCCAGCAGCTTAGACAGGGGTTTTGTCAATGAGCAGTTCTTC. Translation: CASSLDRGFVNEQFF. The V gene is TRBV7-9, the J gene TRBJ2-1, with 7 nucleotides matching TRBD1. Per germline, CDR1 SEHNR and CDR2 FQNEAQ (reference sequence). V was clipped by 1 base and J by 6 bases; unmatched bases: 6. The CDR3 consists of 15 residues.

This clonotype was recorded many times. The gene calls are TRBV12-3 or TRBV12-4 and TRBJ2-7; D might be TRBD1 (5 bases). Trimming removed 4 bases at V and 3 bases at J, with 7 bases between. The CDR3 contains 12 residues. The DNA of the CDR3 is TGTGCCAGCAGTTACGACAGCTACGAGCAGTACTTC. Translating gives CASSYDSYEQYF.

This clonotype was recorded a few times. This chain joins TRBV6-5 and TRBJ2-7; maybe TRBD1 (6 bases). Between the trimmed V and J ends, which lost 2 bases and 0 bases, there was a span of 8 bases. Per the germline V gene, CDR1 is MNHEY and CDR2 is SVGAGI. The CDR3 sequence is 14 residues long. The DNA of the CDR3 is TGTGCCAGCAGTTACACAGGGTCCTCCTACGAGCAGTACTTC. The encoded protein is CASSYTGSSYEQYF.

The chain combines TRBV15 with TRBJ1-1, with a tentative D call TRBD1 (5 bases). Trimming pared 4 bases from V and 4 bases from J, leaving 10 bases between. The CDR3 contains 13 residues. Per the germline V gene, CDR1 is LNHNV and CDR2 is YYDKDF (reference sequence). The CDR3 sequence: CATSNGGGTEAFF. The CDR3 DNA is TGTGCCACCAGCAACGGGGGGGGCACTGAAGCTTTCTTT.

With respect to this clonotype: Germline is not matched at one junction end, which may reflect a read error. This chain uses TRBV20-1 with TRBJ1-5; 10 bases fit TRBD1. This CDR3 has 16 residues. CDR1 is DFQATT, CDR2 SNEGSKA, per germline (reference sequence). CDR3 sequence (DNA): TGCAGTGCTAAAACTGAAGACAGGGGGCTGAATCACCCCCAGCATTTT. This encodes CSAKTEDRGLNHPQHF.

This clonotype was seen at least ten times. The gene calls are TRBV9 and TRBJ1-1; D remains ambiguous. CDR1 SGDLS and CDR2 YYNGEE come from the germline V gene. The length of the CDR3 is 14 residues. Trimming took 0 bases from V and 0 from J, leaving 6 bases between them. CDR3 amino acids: CASSVGNLNTEAFF. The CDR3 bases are TGTGCCAGCAGCGTAGGGAACCTGAACACTGAAGCTTTCTTT.

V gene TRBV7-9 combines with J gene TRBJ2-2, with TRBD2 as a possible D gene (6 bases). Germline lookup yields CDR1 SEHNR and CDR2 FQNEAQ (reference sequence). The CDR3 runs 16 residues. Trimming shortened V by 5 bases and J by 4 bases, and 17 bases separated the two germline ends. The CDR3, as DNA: TGTGCCAGCAGCCCCCCCGAGGGCGGGATCACCGGGGAGCTGTTTTTT. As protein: CASSPPEGGITGELFF.

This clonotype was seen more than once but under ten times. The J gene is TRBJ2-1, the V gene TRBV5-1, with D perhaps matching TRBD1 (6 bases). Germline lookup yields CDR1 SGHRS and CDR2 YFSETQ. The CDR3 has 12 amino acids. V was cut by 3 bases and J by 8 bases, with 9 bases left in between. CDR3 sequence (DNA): TGCGCCAGCAGCTGGAACAGGGATGAGCAGTTCTTC. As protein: CASSWNRDEQFF. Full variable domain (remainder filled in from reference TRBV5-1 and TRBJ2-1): KAGVTQTPRYLIKTRGQQVTLSCSPISGHRSVSWYQQTPGQGLQFLFEYFSETQRNKGNFPGRFSGRQFSNSRSEMNVSTLELGDSALYLCASSWNRDEQFFGPGTRLTVL.

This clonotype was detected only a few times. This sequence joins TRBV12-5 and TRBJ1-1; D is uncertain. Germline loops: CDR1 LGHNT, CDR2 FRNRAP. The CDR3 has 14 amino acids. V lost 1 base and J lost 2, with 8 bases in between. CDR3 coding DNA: TGTGCTAGTGGTTTGGGGGCGGGTAACACTGAAGCTTTCTTT. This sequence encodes CASGLGAGNTEAFF.

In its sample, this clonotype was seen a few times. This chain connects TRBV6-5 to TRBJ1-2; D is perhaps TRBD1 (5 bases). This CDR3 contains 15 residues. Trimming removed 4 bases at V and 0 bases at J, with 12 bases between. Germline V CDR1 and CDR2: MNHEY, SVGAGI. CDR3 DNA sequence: TGTGCCAGCAGTTCCAATGTGGGGGCTAACTATGGCTACACCTTC. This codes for CASSSNVGANYGYTF.

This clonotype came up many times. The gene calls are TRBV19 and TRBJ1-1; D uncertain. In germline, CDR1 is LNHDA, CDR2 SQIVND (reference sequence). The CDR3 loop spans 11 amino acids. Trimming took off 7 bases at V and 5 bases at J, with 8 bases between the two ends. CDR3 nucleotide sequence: TGTGCCAGTACCCAACGGACTGAAGCTTTCTTT. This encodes CASTQRTEAFF.

CDR3 nucleotide sequence: TGTGCCACCAGCCTGGACAGGGTCGGCACTGAAGCTTTCTTT. Translating gives CATSLDRVGTEAFF. The chain has TRBV15 and TRBJ1-1; TRBD1 matches at 8 bases. This CDR3 contains 14 residues. Per germline, CDR1 LNHNV and CDR2 YYDKDF (reference sequence). Losses at the gene ends were 5 bases for V and 4 bases for J; bases not matched to a gene: 6.

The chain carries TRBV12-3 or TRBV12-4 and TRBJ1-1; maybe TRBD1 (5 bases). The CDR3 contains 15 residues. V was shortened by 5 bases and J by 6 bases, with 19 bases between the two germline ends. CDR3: CASSPPPGGRAEAFF. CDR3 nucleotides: TGTGCCAGCAGTCCCCCCCCCGGGGGAAGGGCTGAAGCTTTCTTT.

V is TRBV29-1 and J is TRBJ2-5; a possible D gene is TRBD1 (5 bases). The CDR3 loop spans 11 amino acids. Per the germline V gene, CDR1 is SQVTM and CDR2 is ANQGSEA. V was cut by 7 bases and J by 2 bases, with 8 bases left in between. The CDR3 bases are TGCAGCGCTGCAGGGCAAGAGACCCAGTACTTC. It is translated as CSAAGQETQYF.

CDR3 loop: CASSRRQLDEQFF. CDR3 bases: TGTGCCAGCTCACGCAGGCAACTCGATGAGCAGTTCTTC. The genes are TRBV18 and TRBJ2-1; D gene unclear. The CDR3 runs 13 residues. Germline V CDR1 and CDR2: KGHSH, LQKENI. Trimming stripped 4 bases from V and 8 bases from J, with 12 bases between.

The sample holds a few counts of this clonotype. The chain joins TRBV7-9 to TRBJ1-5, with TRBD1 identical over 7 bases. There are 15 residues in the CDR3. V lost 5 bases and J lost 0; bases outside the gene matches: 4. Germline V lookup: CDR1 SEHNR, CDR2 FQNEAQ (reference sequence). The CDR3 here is CASSPGGISNQPQHF. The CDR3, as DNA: TGTGCCAGCAGCCCAGGGGGGATTAGCAATCAGCCCCAGCATTTT.

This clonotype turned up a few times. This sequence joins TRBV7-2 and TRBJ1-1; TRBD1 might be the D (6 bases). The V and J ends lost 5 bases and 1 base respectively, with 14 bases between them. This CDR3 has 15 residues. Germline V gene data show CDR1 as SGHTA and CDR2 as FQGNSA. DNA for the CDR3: TGTGCCAGCAGCGTGGGGGGCAGGGGGAACACTGAAGCTTTCTTT. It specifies CASSVGGRGNTEAFF.

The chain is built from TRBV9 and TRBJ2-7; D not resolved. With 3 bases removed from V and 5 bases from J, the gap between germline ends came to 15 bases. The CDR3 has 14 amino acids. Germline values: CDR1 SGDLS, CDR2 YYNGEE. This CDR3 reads CASSAGGPSDEQYF. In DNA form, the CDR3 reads TGTGCCAGCAGCGCCGGTGGGCCGTCGGACGAGCAGTACTTC.

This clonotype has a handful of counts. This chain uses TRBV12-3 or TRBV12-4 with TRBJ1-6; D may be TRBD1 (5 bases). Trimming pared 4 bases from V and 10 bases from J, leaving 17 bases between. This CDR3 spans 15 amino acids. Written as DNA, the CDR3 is TGTGCCAGCAGTTACACCGGGACGGGGGGATCACCCCTCCACTTT. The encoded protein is CASSYTGTGGSPLHF.

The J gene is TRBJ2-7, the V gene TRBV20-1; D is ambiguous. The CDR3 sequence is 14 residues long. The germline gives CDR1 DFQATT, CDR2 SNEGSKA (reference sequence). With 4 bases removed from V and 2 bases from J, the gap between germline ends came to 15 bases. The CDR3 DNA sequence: TGCAGTGCTAACCGCCCCAGAGGCGCCTACGAGCAGTACTTC. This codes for CSANRPRGAYEQYF.

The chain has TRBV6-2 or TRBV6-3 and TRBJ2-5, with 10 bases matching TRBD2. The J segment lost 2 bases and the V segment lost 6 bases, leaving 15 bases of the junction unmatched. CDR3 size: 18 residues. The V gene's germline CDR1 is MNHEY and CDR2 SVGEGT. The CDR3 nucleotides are TGTGCCAGCAGCGGACTAGCGGCCCCAATACCGTTTCAAGAGACCCAGTACTTC. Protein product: CASSGLAAPIPFQETQYF.

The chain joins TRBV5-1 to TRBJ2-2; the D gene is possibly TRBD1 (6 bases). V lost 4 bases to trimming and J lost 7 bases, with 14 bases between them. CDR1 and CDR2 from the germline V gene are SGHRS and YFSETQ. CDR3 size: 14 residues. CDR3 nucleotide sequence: TGCGCCAGCAGCACCGACAGGTGGAGCGGGGAGCTGTTTTTT. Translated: CASSTDRWSGELFF.

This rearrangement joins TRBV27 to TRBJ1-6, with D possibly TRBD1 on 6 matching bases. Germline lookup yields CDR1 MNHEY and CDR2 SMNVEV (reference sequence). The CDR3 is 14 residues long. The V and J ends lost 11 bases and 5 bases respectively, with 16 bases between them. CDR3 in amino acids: CASQRQADNSPLHF. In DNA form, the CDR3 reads TGTGCCTCCCAGAGACAGGCCGATAATTCACCCCTCCACTTT.

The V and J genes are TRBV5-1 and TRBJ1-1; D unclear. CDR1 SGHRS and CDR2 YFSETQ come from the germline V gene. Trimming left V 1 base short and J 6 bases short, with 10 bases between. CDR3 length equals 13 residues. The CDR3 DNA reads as TGCGCCAGCAGCTTGAGTTTAGGGCCTGAAGCTTTCTTT. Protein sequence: CASSLSLGPEAFF.